What follows are 25 T cell receptor beta chains derived from one specimen sequenced in a study of blood T cell repertoires in COVID-19. Assay used: immunoSEQ multiplex PCR; TCRdb lists only in-frame clones, some missing. This repertoire shows around 100,000 clones, approximately 80% found once; its top ten account for 9% to 13%. Sequencing was performed on peripheral blood. These receptors all stem from an older woman with acute or convalescent COVID-19.

This clone appeared a few times. This sequence joins TRBV4-2 and TRBJ1-2, with 9 bases fitting TRBD1. The germline V gene encodes CDR1 LGHNA and CDR2 YNFKEQ. This CDR3 contains 15 residues. V lost 4 bases and J lost 7; bases outside the gene matches: 10. CDR3 residues: CASSPTRTGEGGYTF. CDR3 coding DNA: TGTGCCAGCAGCCCAACCCGGACAGGGGAGGGTGGCTACACCTTC.

As to this clone: Other nucleotide sequences from this sample produce the same CDR3. The chain couples TRBV15 to TRBJ1-3, with a tentative D call TRBD1 (6 bases). V lost 0 bases, J lost 2 bases, and 8 bases lay in between. The germline CDR1 and CDR2 sequences are LNHNV and YYDKDF (reference sequence). This CDR3 spans 15 amino acids. CDR3 region: CATSRDRGPGNTIYF. Here the CDR3 DNA reads TGTGCCACCAGCAGAGACAGGGGTCCTGGAAACACCATATATTTT.

This clone appeared a single time. The chain recombines TRBV30 with TRBJ2-1; 12 nucleotides line up with TRBD2. Germline CDR1 and CDR2: GTSNPN and SVGIG (reference sequence). Trimming removed 2 bases from V and 9 bases from J; junction bases left unmatched: 8. The CDR3 covers 15 residues. CDR3 sequence: CAWSRLAGGQGEQFF. In nucleotides, the CDR3 is TGTGCCTGGAGTCGGCTAGCGGGGGGGCAGGGTGAGCAGTTCTTC.

The chain uses TRBV2 and TRBJ2-7; 10 bases match TRBD1. The CDR3 sequence is 19 residues long. The germline V gene encodes CDR1 SNHLY and CDR2 FYNNEI. The V gene end was trimmed by 6 bases and the J gene end by 7 bases; junction bases not matched to a gene: 24. CDR3 sequence reads: CASSEGQGYRGGGLGEQYV. CDR3 bases: TGTGCCAGCAGCGAGGGACAGGGGTACCGTGGAGGGGGTCTAGGGGAGCAGTACGTC.

This chain links TRBV28 with TRBJ1-1, with 7 positions matching TRBD1. Germline V lookup: CDR1 MDHEN, CDR2 SYDVKM. This CDR3 spans 15 amino acids. Losses at the gene ends were 5 bases for V and 2 bases for J; bases not matched to a gene: 8. For the CDR3, the DNA is TGTGCCAGCAGTCCTATTGACAGGGCAAACACTGAAGCTTTCTTT. This codes for CASSPIDRANTEAFF.

The chain uses TRBV7-2 and TRBJ2-5; TRBD1 matches at 8 bases. Germline V gives CDR1 SGHTA, CDR2 FQGNSA. J gave up 4 bases and V 4 bases, and 5 bases lay outside the gene matches. The CDR3 covers 14 residues. The CDR3 DNA reads TGTGCCAGCAGCTACCCGACAGGGGTAGAGACCCAGTACTTC. It encodes CASSYPTGVETQYF.

The chain combines TRBV4-2 with TRBJ1-2, with D hard to call. This CDR3 is 16 amino acids long. V lost 0 bases and J lost 5, with 16 bases in between. From germline, CDR1 is LGHNA and CDR2 YNFKEQ. The CDR3 sequence is CASSQDQRALSYGYTF. The CDR3 DNA is TGTGCCAGCAGCCAAGATCAGAGGGCCCTCTCGTATGGCTACACCTTC.

The rearrangement joins TRBV19 to TRBJ2-5, with D possibly TRBD2 on 5 matching bases. The CDR3 spans 15 residues. Germline V gene data show CDR1 as LNHDA and CDR2 as SQIVND (reference sequence). Trimming pared 7 bases from V and 4 bases from J, leaving 19 bases between. This CDR3 is CASNAGNLAGETQYF. As DNA, the CDR3 is TGTGCCAGTAACGCCGGGAACCTGGCAGGAGAGACCCAGTACTTC.

The CDR3 here is CASSPLGGLGETQYF. The CDR3, as DNA: TGTGCCAGCAGCCCCCTGGGGGGGCTCGGGGAGACCCAGTACTTC. V gene TRBV2 combines with J gene TRBJ2-5; tentatively, D is TRBD2 (7 bases). The CDR3 consists of 15 residues. Trimming stripped 6 bases from V and 5 bases from J, with 19 bases between. Germline values: CDR1 SNHLY, CDR2 FYNNEI. Looking up the rest from reference TRBV2 and TRBJ2-5 gives the full variable domain: EPEVTQTPSHQVTQMGQEVILRCVPISNHLYFYWYRQILGQKVEFLVSFYNNEISEKSEIFDDQFSVERPDGSNFTLKIRSTKLEDSAMYFCASSPLGGLGETQYFGPGTRLLVL.

CDR3 loop: CASSEPQGLAGGRDQRDTQYF. The CDR3 DNA follows: TGTGCCAGCAGTGAACCCCAAGGGCTAGCGGGGGGCCGGGACCAAAGAGATACGCAGTATTTT. The V gene is TRBV2, the J gene TRBJ2-3; 11 bases are a match to TRBD2. The CDR3 has 21 amino acids. Germline lookup yields CDR1 SNHLY and CDR2 FYNNEI. V lost 2 bases, J lost 5 bases, and 21 bases stayed unmatched.

This chain links TRBV28 with TRBJ1-2; no reliable D call. V was clipped by 4 bases and J by 2 bases, with 8 bases between them. Germline V lookup: CDR1 MDHEN, CDR2 SYDVKM. The CDR3 has 13 residues. The CDR3, as DNA: TGTGCCAGCAGTTCCTCCGGGAACTATGGCTACACCTTC. It codes for CASSSSGNYGYTF.

The chain recombines TRBV6-5 with TRBJ1-1; D remains unclear. The CDR3 consists of 11 residues. Trimming stripped 7 bases from V and 3 bases from J, with 6 bases between. The germline CDR1 and CDR2 sequences are MNHEY and SVGAGI. The CDR3 protein is CASISHTEAFF. In nucleotides, the CDR3 is TGTGCCAGCATCTCCCACACTGAAGCTTTCTTT.

The chain recombines TRBV6-6 with TRBJ1-6; no clear D. Looked up from germline, CDR1 is MNHNY and CDR2 is SVGAGI (reference sequence). The CDR3 covers 14 residues. V dropped 6 bases and J dropped 7 bases, with 13 bases sitting between them. The CDR3 sequence is CASSPPEANSPLHF. The CDR3 DNA reads as TGTGCCAGCAGCCCCCCCGAAGCGAATTCACCCCTCCACTTT.

V and J are TRBV7-3 and TRBJ2-5, with 9 bases aligning to TRBD1. V lost 8 bases, J lost 5 bases, and 9 bases stayed unmatched. This CDR3 region has 14 residues. The germline V gene encodes CDR1 SGHTA and CDR2 FQGTGA. The CDR3 DNA sequence: TGTGCCAGCTCCCCAACAGGGGGCATGGAGACCCAGTACTTC. This codes for CASSPTGGMETQYF.

V and J are TRBV5-1 and TRBJ2-1; 9 bases align to TRBD2. With V trimmed by 5 bases and J by 3 bases, 6 bases remained unmatched. The CDR3 length is 15 residues. Per germline, CDR1 SGHRS and CDR2 YFSETQ. In nucleotides, the CDR3 is TGCGCCAGCAGAGTTAGCGGGGGAAGCTACAATGAGCAGTTCTTC. Protein sequence: CASRVSGGSYNEQFF.

The V call is TRBV5-1, the J call TRBJ2-7; 12 nucleotides match TRBD1. Per the germline V gene, CDR1 is SGHRS and CDR2 is YFSETQ. V gave up 4 bases and J gave up 2 bases; unmatched junction bases: 4. This CDR3 has 15 residues. CDR3 DNA sequence: TGCGCCAGCAGCCCGGGACAGGGGGCTACCTACGAGCAGTACTTC. Its translation is CASSPGQGATYEQYF.

The genes are TRBV29-1 and TRBJ2-3; 8 bases match TRBD2. The CDR3 runs to 16 residues. The trim removed 1 base at V and 2 bases at J, leaving 8 bases unmatched. Germline-derived CDR1 and CDR2 are SQVTM and ANQGSEA. In DNA form, the CDR3 reads TGCAGCGTTGAAGTAAGGTCGGGGGGGGCCACAGATACGCAGTATTTT. It codes for CSVEVRSGGATDTQYF.

The chain has TRBV11-1 and TRBJ2-5, with TRBD2 matching 8 bases. The germline CDR1 and CDR2 sequences are SGHAT and FQDESV (reference sequence). This CDR3 region has 16 residues. V gave up 4 bases and J gave up 1 base; unmatched junction bases: 8. CDR3 protein: CASSSAGGGGQETQYF. The CDR3 region has the DNA TGTGCCAGCAGCTCCGCCGGGGGGGGCGGCCAAGAGACCCAGTACTTC.

The chain uses TRBV15 and TRBJ2-3, with unresolved D. V lost 1 base and J lost 5, with 19 bases in between. Germline V gene lookup returns CDR1 LNHNV and CDR2 YYDKDF (reference sequence). This CDR3 region has 17 residues. CDR3 coding DNA: TGTGCCACCAGCAGAGGGGCACCTTGGATGGGTGAAGATACGCAGTATTTT. Protein sequence: CATSRGAPWMGEDTQYF. The full variable domain, rest sourced from reference TRBV15 and TRBJ2-3, is DAMVIQNPRYQVTQFGKPVTLSCSQTLNHNVMYWYQQKSSQAPKLLFHYYDKDFNNEADTPDNFQSRRPNTSFCFLDIRSPGLGDTAMYLCATSRGAPWMGEDTQYFGPGTRLTVL.

The V call is TRBV6-5, the J call TRBJ1-3; D gene uncertain. CDR1 is MNHEY and CDR2 is SVGAGI in the germline V gene. Deletions cut 6 bases from V and 3 bases from J, with 12 bases between. The CDR3 consists of 14 residues. CDR3 region: CASRLTRSGNTIYF. CDR3 nucleotides: TGTGCCAGCAGACTGACTCGAAGTGGAAACACCATATATTTT.

Only a few counts were recorded for this clone. V usage is TRBV10-2 and J usage is TRBJ2-7; a weak D match, TRBD2 (6 bases). The CDR3 contains 12 residues. Trimming shortened V by 8 bases and J by 7 bases, and 15 bases separated the two germline ends. Germline V CDR1 and CDR2: WSHSY, SAAADI. CDR3 in DNA: TGCGCCAGCCGTGGGTCGGGAGTAGAGCAGTACTTC. Translation gives CASRGSGVEQYF.

The genes are TRBV16 and TRBJ2-3; TRBD2 agrees at 7 bases. CDR3 length equals 16 residues. CDR1 is KGHSY and CDR2 is FQNENV in the germline V gene. V trimming: 4 bases; J trimming: 6 bases; junction bases outside the gene matches: 13. The CDR3 DNA is TGTGCCAGCAGCCTAGGACTAGGTGGTCGACGGGATACGCAGTATTTT. Protein sequence: CASSLGLGGRRDTQYF.

This clone was seen a few times. The chain couples TRBV28 to TRBJ1-2, with D hard to call. V lost 5 bases and J lost 4, with 11 bases in between. CDR1 is MDHEN, CDR2 SYDVKM, per germline. The CDR3 has 13 amino acids. The CDR3 DNA is TGTGCCAGCAGTCAGCACAGAGCCTATGGCTACACCTTC. This encodes CASSQHRAYGYTF.

The chain carries TRBV10-3 and TRBJ2-5; 8 positions match TRBD1. CDR3 length: 15 residues. Germline CDR1 is ENHRY and CDR2 is SYGVKD. Trimming cost V 4 bases and J 1 base; bases outside gene matches: 5. The CDR3, as DNA: TGTGCCATCAGTGGAGGGACAGGCCTCCAAGAGACCCAGTACTTC. Its translation is CAISGGTGLQETQYF.

The chain links TRBV6-5 to TRBJ2-7; the match to TRBD1 covers 8 bases. The CDR3 spans 15 residues. After removal of 5 bases from V and 1 base from J, the junction contained 7 bases not matched to a gene. Germline V gene sequence: CDR1 MNHEY, CDR2 SVGAGI. The CDR3 DNA reads as TGTGCCAGCAGTAAGGGACAGGACCCTTCCTACGAGCAGTACGTC. Its translation is CASSKGQDPSYEQYV.